This T cell receptor beta chain was retrieved from a study of beta chain features in type 1 diabetes. Whole-study results and caveats: More deletions and fewer insertions at VDJ junctions were found in patients with type 1 diabetes. Patients with Type 1 diabetes showed moderately but significantly shorter TCRB CDR3s in all four CD4+ subsets.

Cell sorting via CD45RO/CCR7/CD25/CD127/CD95/CD27 was performed to obtain CD4+ naive, central memory, regulatory and stem cell-like memory cells. Every bit of the isolated RNA underwent reverse transcription, so sequencing read expressed TCRB transcripts. About 3.5 million reads, on average, came from each naive, central memory and regulatory T cell sample. TCRdb keeps only in-frame clones here, not all; method: immunoSEQ multiplex PCR. The sample contains about 240,000 clones, 14% of which appear only once. Germline-derived CDR1 and CDR2 are SQVTM and ANQGSEA. CDR3 length: 13 residues. The J segment lost 6 bases and the V segment lost 7 bases, leaving 10 bases of the junction unmatched. A remark on this clone: The antigen is unknown.

The TCR originated in a man in his thirties or forties with type 1 diabetes. The source material was naive CD4+ T cells from blood. The genes are TRBV29-1 and TRBJ1-1; the match to TRBD1 covers 8 bases. In nucleotides, the CDR3 is TGCAGCGCTTCCAGGGGGCTTGACGCTGAAGCTTTCTTT. Translated: CSASRGLDAEAFF.